Presented here are 8 T cell receptor beta chains from one specimen sequenced in a study of post-analysis software for immune sequencing data. Points from the study as a whole: Controls showed lower frequencies than patients for roughly five TRBV segments, and TRBV5-6, TRBV5-1 and TRBV20-1 were among these.

Prepared libraries of TCR beta cDNA carried unique molecular identifiers. TCRdb re-called the PCR reads with MiXCR, one entry per CDR3 protein. The repertoire holds roughly 700,000 distinct CDR3 sequences, with less than 35% as singletons. Antigens of these TCRs are unknown. Material for sequencing was blood. The source is a girl aged 5 to 17 with multiple sclerosis.

This clonotype was observed a handful of times. The J gene is TRBJ2-3, the V gene TRBV10-3; 9 bases map to TRBD2. J gave up 6 bases and V 6 bases, and 1 base lay outside the gene matches. The CDR3 spans 12 residues. Germline V gene lookup returns CDR1 ENHRY and CDR2 SYGVKD. The CDR3 coding sequence is TGTGCCATCAGGCGGGAGGGGGATACGCAGTATTTT. Encoded protein: CAIRREGDTQYF.

In this sample, this clonotype turned up a few times. The CDR3 DNA is TGTGCCAGCAGACCCTCGGACAACCCATATGGCTACACCTTC. It yields the protein CASRPSDNPYGYTF. The chain couples TRBV12-3 or TRBV12-4 to TRBJ1-2; tentative D call: TRBD1 (5 bases). The CDR3 contains 14 residues. V dropped 6 bases and J dropped 5 bases, with 16 bases sitting between them.

The chain is built from TRBV6-2 or TRBV6-3 and TRBJ2-3; D is unclear. The CDR3 contains 12 residues. V was trimmed by 7 bases and J by 6 bases, leaving 11 bases between them. CDR1 is MNHEY, CDR2 SVGEGT, per germline. CDR3 in DNA: TGTGCCAGCATAAGCCCCGGCGATACGCAGTATTTT. It is translated as CASISPGDTQYF.

A word on this clonotype: A junction boundary mismatches the germline segment, possibly from a read error. This rearrangement joins TRBV5-1 to TRBJ2-3, with D possibly TRBD2 on 7 matching bases. CDR3 size: 16 residues. Germline CDR1 is SGHRS and CDR2 is YFSETQ. The DNA for the CDR3 is TGCGCCAGCAGCTTCGGGGGGCGCGTAAAAACAGATGCGCAGTATTTT. Protein: CASSFGGRVKTDAQYF.

This clonotype has a count of ten or more. At one end, the junction sequence differs from germline, possibly due to a read error. This chain joins TRBV5-1 and TRBJ2-5, with 11 bases identical to TRBD2. This CDR3 is 13 amino acids long. Germline V lookup: CDR1 SGHRS, CDR2 YFSETQ. CDR3 in amino acids: CASSLAGGETQYF. The CDR3 region has the DNA TGTGCCAGCAGCTTAGCGGGAGGGGAGACCCAGTACTTC. Full variable domain (missing parts from reference TRBV5-1 and TRBJ2-5): KAGVTQTPRYLIKTRGQQVTLSCSPISGHRSVSWYQQTPGQGLQFLFEYFSETQRNKGNFPGRFSGRQFSNSRSEMNVSTLELGDSALYLCASSLAGGETQYFGPGTRLLVL.

V is TRBV15 and J is TRBJ2-5, with 13 positions matching TRBD2. The DNA end favors TRBJ2-7, so the J call may be wrong. The CDR3 length is 17 residues. The germline CDR1 and CDR2 sequences are LNHNV and YYDKDF (reference sequence). CDR3 coding DNA: TGTGCCACCAGCAGAGTTAGACTAGCGGGGGGACCCTACGAGCAGTACTTC. Encoded protein: CATSRVRLAGGPYEQYF.

The V call is TRBV5-5, the J call TRBJ1-4; D may be TRBD1 (5 bases). This CDR3 comprises 15 residues. V gave up 0 bases and J gave up 5 bases, with 11 bases separating them. Germline CDR1 SGHKS, CDR2 YYEKEE (reference sequence). This chain's CDR3 is CASSLAAAGNEKLFF. The CDR3 DNA reads as TGTGCCAGCAGCTTGGCTGCGGCAGGGAATGAAAAACTGTTTTTT.

The V call is TRBV7-9, the J call TRBJ1-2; no definite D call. V was clipped by 8 bases and J by 3 bases, with 16 bases between them. This CDR3 has 14 residues. The germline V gene encodes CDR1 SEHNR and CDR2 FQNEAQ (reference sequence). CDR3 coding DNA: TGTGCCAGCGACCCACGGGCGGCTGACTATGGCTACACCTTC. Its protein product is CASDPRAADYGYTF.